Listed here are 12 T cell receptor beta chains from one sample, sequenced in a study of T cell repertoires in cytomegalovirus infection (dated by TCRdb to between 2018 and 2020). The sequencing machine was an Illumina HiSeq 1500. The raw public data were reprocessed by TCRdb itself: fastp quality trimming at Q25, MiXCR clonotype calling, in-frame beta chains only. Every distinct CDR3 protein forms one entry, paired with its most common genes and DNA. The sample data list around 440,000 distinct CDR3 sequences, and around 11% of these were observed just once. The ten top clones hold roughly 10% of the sample. Sequenced sample: PBMCs. The source is a human donor in good health (CMV status not recorded). Some clones in this sample may be carry-over from other donors' samples.

This clonotype showed up many times. The V call is TRBV11-2, the J call TRBJ1-2; TRBD1 matches 7 bases. Per the germline V gene, CDR1 is SGHAT and CDR2 is FQNNGV. The CDR3 loop spans 14 amino acids. V lost 1 base to trimming and J lost 4 bases; unmatched junction nucleotides: 3. The CDR3 DNA follows: TGTGCCAGCAGCTTAGGAGGGGACAGCTATGGCTACACCTTC. It codes for CASSLGGDSYGYTF.

The chain has TRBV7-9 and TRBJ2-6; D uncertain. With 1 base removed from V and 0 bases from J, the gap between germline ends came to 4 bases. Germline V gene lookup returns CDR1 SEHNR and CDR2 FQNEAQ (reference sequence). This CDR3 is built from 15 residues. The CDR3 spells CASSLDNSGANVLTF. The CDR3 coding sequence is TGTGCCAGCAGCTTAGACAACTCTGGGGCCAACGTCCTGACTTTC. The variable domain in full, completed from reference TRBV7-9 and TRBJ2-6, reads DTGVSQNPRHKITKRGQNVTFRCDPISEHNRLYWYRQTLGQGPEFLTYFQNEAQLEKSRLLSDRFSAERPKGSFSTLEIQRTEQGDSAMYLCASSLDNSGANVLTFGAGSRLTVL.

At least ten counts were recorded for this clonotype. V and J are TRBV6-5 and TRBJ1-2; a possible D gene is TRBD1 (6 bases). The CDR3 is 13 amino acids. From germline, CDR1 is MNHEY and CDR2 SVGAGI. The V and J ends lost 6 bases and 4 bases respectively, with 12 bases between them. The CDR3 coding sequence is TGTGCCAGCAGGCGGACAGAACTCTATGGCTACACCTTC. Residues: CASRRTELYGYTF.

The chain employs TRBV20-1 and TRBJ1-2; D remains ambiguous. The germline V gene encodes CDR1 DFQATT and CDR2 SNEGSKA (reference sequence). The CDR3 extends over 13 amino acids. V shed 0 bases and J shed 1 base, with 6 bases lying between them. The DNA of the CDR3 is TGCAGTGCTAGAGATCACAGTAACTATGGCTACACCTTC. Amino acids: CSARDHSNYGYTF.

This clonotype was detected a few times. The rearrangement links TRBV20-1 to TRBJ2-1, with D perhaps matching TRBD2 (6 bases). Trimming took 5 bases from V and 7 from J, leaving 15 bases between them. Germline loops: CDR1 DFQATT, CDR2 SNEGSKA (reference sequence). The CDR3 spans 13 residues. The CDR3 nucleotides read TGCAGTGCTGGGGGGATAGGCTTTAATGAGCAGTTCTTC. Protein: CSAGGIGFNEQFF.

This clonotype appeared many times. V gene TRBV27 combines with J gene TRBJ1-5; D gene unclear. CDR1 is MNHEY and CDR2 is SMNVEV in the germline V gene (reference sequence). The V end was cut by 5 bases, the J end by 0 bases, with 11 bases between. The length of the CDR3 is 15 residues. The chain's CDR3 is CASSHSKFSNQPQHF. Written as DNA, the CDR3 is TGTGCCAGCAGTCACTCCAAATTTAGCAATCAGCCCCAGCATTTT.

This clonotype was detected only a few times. This chain links TRBV12-3 or TRBV12-4 with TRBJ1-4; D call uncertain. The CDR3 is made up of 12 amino acids. Trimming removed 7 bases from V and 4 bases from J, with 7 bases in between. CDR3 protein: CASTIRNEKLFF. CDR3 coding DNA: TGTGCCAGCACGATTCGTAATGAAAAACTGTTTTTT.

The genes are TRBV29-1 and TRBJ2-2; maybe TRBD1 (6 bases). V gave up 7 bases and J gave up 0 bases, with 9 bases separating them. CDR1 is SQVTM, CDR2 ANQGSEA, per germline. This CDR3 has 13 amino acids. CDR3 protein: CSGGTPNTGELFF. The CDR3 DNA reads as TGCAGCGGGGGGACACCGAACACCGGGGAGCTGTTTTTT.

This clonotype was counted a few times. This chain links TRBV30 with TRBJ1-5, with a tentative D call TRBD1 (5 bases). The CDR3 sequence is 14 residues long. Germline V gene data show CDR1 as GTSNPN and CDR2 as SVGIG (reference sequence). Between the trimmed V and J ends, which lost 4 bases and 1 base, there was a span of 11 bases. Here the CDR3 reads CAWTPGSSNQPQHF. DNA for the CDR3: TGTGCCTGGACTCCAGGGTCAAGCAATCAGCCCCAGCATTTT. Based on the CDR3 plus reference TRBV30 and TRBJ1-5, the full variable domain is SQTIHQWPATLVQPVGSPLSLECTVEGTSNPNLYWYRQAAGRGLQLLFYSVGIGQISSEVPQNLSASRPQDRQFILSSKKLLLSDSGFYLCAWTPGSSNQPQHFGDGTRLSIL.

This clonotype was detected ten times or more. The chain couples TRBV6-2 or TRBV6-3 to TRBJ1-3; D uncertain. The germline CDR1 and CDR2 sequences are MNHEY and SVGEGT. CDR3 length: 14 residues. The V gene lost 7 bases and the J gene lost 5 bases, with 15 bases spanning the gap. In DNA form, the CDR3 reads TGTGCCAGCACCCCCTCAGGAGGGAGAAACACCATATATTTT. It yields the protein CASTPSGGRNTIYF.

This clonotype occurred a few times. The chain has TRBV29-1 and TRBJ1-1; no firm D call. The V and J ends lost 1 base and 2 bases respectively, with 8 bases between them. The length of the CDR3 is 13 residues. From germline, CDR1 is SQVTM and CDR2 ANQGSEA. The CDR3 loop is CSVEAQLNTEAFF. In DNA, the CDR3 is TGCAGCGTTGAAGCACAGCTTAACACTGAAGCTTTCTTT.

This clonotype was recorded many times. V and J are TRBV12-5 and TRBJ1-1, with 7 bases that match TRBD1. The length of the CDR3 is 14 residues. CDR1 is LGHNT and CDR2 is FRNRAP in the germline V gene. Trimming at V came to 6 bases and at J to 1 base, leaving 5 bases not matched to a gene. CDR3 residues: CASGYRGPNTEAFF. The DNA for the CDR3 is TGTGCTAGTGGATACAGGGGACCGAACACTGAAGCTTTCTTT.